This entry lists 15 T cell receptor beta chains sequenced from one sample in a study of monozygotic twins with inflammatory bowel disease. TCRdb re-called the 5' RACE reads; every CDR3 protein appears as one record, without DNA. Here the sample table reports around 450,000 distinct CDR3 sequences. The sequencing sample was made of blood. Receptor source: a human donor with ulcerative colitis or Crohn's disease, or a healthy co-twin of an affected twin (not recorded which).

This chain connects TRBV18 to TRBJ2-4; the TCRdb D gene call, TRBD1, has no DNA to confirm it. The CDR3 is 16 residues long. Germline CDR1 and CDR2: KGHSH and LQKENI. This CDR3 is CASSPASPPTRQGWYF.

V usage is TRBV5-1 and J usage is TRBJ2-7. CDR1 is SGHRS and CDR2 is YFSETQ in the germline V gene. The CDR3 covers 13 residues. CDR3 residues: CASSLVSKEEQYF.

This chain joins TRBV18 and TRBJ2-2; TCRdb's assignment of TRBD2 cannot be checked, as there is no DNA. Germline V CDR1 and CDR2: KGHSH, LQKENI. There are 15 residues in the CDR3. CDR3 sequence reads: CASSPAGSGTGELFF.

This chain links TRBV10-3 with TRBJ2-7. CDR1 and CDR2 (germline): ENHRY, SYGVKD. The CDR3 has 14 residues. CDR3 protein: CAIKSGPVSYEQYF.

The rearrangement links TRBV18 to TRBJ2-1; TCRdb reports TRBD1, a call that lacks DNA to check it against. Germline CDR1 and CDR2: KGHSH and LQKENI. The CDR3 totals 15 residues. This CDR3 is CASSVGQGPYNEQFF.

The chain recombines TRBV11-2 with TRBJ1-2; the D call of TRBD1 rests on TCRdb alone, since no DNA is present to check it. This CDR3 comprises 18 residues. Looked up from germline, CDR1 is SGHAT and CDR2 is FQNNGV. This chain's CDR3 is CASSLRPGPGQGLYGYTF. Based on the CDR3 plus reference TRBV11-2 and TRBJ1-2, the full variable domain is EAGVAQSPRYKIIEKRQSVAFWCNPISGHATLYWYQQILGQGPKLLIQFQNNGVVDDSQLPKDRFSAERLKGVDSTLKIQPAKLEDSAVYLCASSLRPGPGQGLYGYTFGSGTRLTVV.

The chain couples TRBV5-4 to TRBJ2-5; as DNA is missing, the TRBD1 call by TCRdb cannot be tested. Germline loops: CDR1 SGHNT, CDR2 YYREEE (reference sequence). This CDR3 has 14 residues. CDR3: CASSPAERPETQYF.

The chain carries TRBV6-4 and TRBJ2-1; the TRBD1 assignment by TCRdb is unverifiable without DNA. From germline, CDR1 is MRHNA and CDR2 SNTAGT. The CDR3 runs to 14 residues. The CDR3 here is CASSSGTGYPEQFF.

The chain combines TRBV9 with TRBJ2-5; TCRdb reports TRBD1, a call that lacks DNA to check it against. Per the germline V gene, CDR1 is SGDLS and CDR2 is YYNGEE. This CDR3 region has 15 residues. Here the CDR3 reads CASSEVGTAQETQYF.

V and J are TRBV5-1 and TRBJ1-5; TCRdb's D call, TRBD1, is unchecked because there is no DNA. This CDR3 contains 16 residues. Germline values: CDR1 SGHRS, CDR2 YFSETQ. The CDR3 loop is CASSLDPRENNQPQHF. Full variable domain (rest looked up from reference TRBV5-1 and TRBJ1-5): KAGVTQTPRYLIKTRGQQVTLSCSPISGHRSVSWYQQTPGQGLQFLFEYFSETQRNKGNFPGRFSGRQFSNSRSEMNVSTLELGDSALYLCASSLDPRENNQPQHFGDGTRLSIL.

This rearrangement joins TRBV20-1 to TRBJ2-2. The CDR3 runs to 15 residues. Germline CDR1 reads DFQATT; CDR2 reads SNEGSKA (reference sequence). The chain's CDR3 is CSARDGQASNVELFF.

This rearrangement joins TRBV5-4 to TRBJ1-1. CDR1 and CDR2 (germline): SGHNT, YYREEE (reference sequence). The CDR3 consists of 13 residues. The CDR3: CASSLGGEAEAFF.

The chain is built from TRBV12-3 or TRBV12-4 and TRBJ2-3. CDR3 size: 15 residues. CDR3 protein: CASSFGSTSTDTQYF.

This sequence joins TRBV20-1 and TRBJ2-1; TCRdb's D call, TRBD1, is unchecked because there is no DNA. This CDR3 has 16 amino acids. The germline gives CDR1 DFQATT, CDR2 SNEGSKA (reference sequence). This chain's CDR3 is CSARAPASSSYNEQFF.

CDR3 region: CASTGTQSSYEQYF. The rearrangement uses TRBV6-1 and TRBJ2-7; TCRdb's D call, TRBD1, is unchecked because there is no DNA. Germline V gives CDR1 MNHNS, CDR2 SASEGT. The CDR3 runs 14 residues.